A selection of T cell receptor beta chains follows, all from one sample in a study of cytomegalovirus exposure and HLA in healthy donors. Assay: immunoSEQ multiplex PCR; the TCRdb copy retains only in-frame clones and omits some. The data contain 100,000 to 150,000 clones, roughly 89% of them singletons. The sequencing input was PBMCs. These receptor sequences come from a woman aged 18-29 years in good health and CMV-seronegative. The CDR3 runs from the conserved cysteine through the conserved F or W. The D gene is left open where the match is weak. Expanded clones are given a class, and other clones once, few, many or no size at all.

NA TRBJ1-4 TRBV18 NA CASSPLSGDGINEKLFF TGTGCCAGCTCACCACTCTCGGGAGACGGAATTAATGAAAAACTGTTTTTT
NA TRBJ2-1 TRBV9 TRBD1 CASSAPGQGDNEQFF TGTGCCAGCAGCGCACCGGGACAGGGGGATAATGAGCAGTTCTTC
NA TRBJ2-1 TRBV7-6 NA CASSLLGDSYNEQFF TGTGCCAGCAGCTTACTAGGGGATTCCTACAATGAGCAGTTCTTC
NA TRBJ2-7 TRBV5-1 NA CASSATGYEQYF TGCGCCAGCAGCGCCACAGGGTACGAGCAGTACTTC
NA TRBJ1-2 TRBV6-5 TRBD1 CASKTGVHGYTF TGTGCCAGCAAGACAGGGGTCCATGGCTACACCTTC
once TRBJ1-6 TRBV7-9 NA CASSLLGDNYSPLHF TGTGCCAGCAGCTTATTAGGGGACAACTATTCACCCCTCCACTTT
NA TRBJ2-5 TRBV4-1 NA CASSFRTGDNEETQYF TGCGCCAGCAGCTTTCGGACCGGGGACAACGAAGAGACCCAGTACTTC
NA TRBJ2-2 TRBV4-3 NA CASSQALASTGELFF TGCGCCAGCAGCCAAGCGCTAGCCTCGACCGGGGAGCTGTTTTTT
NA TRBJ2-5 TRBV14 TRBD2 CASSPSTSGGAETQYF TGTGCCAGCAGCCCATCGACTAGCGGGGGGGCGGAGACCCAGTACTTC
NA TRBJ1-1 TRBV6-6 TRBD1 CASSSHGQAGGEAFF TGTGCCAGCAGTTCTCATGGACAGGCGGGGGGCGAAGCTTTCTTT
NA TRBJ2-1 TRBV5-4 TRBD2 CASSGSGTSGNSYNEQFF TGTGCCAGCAGCGGATCCGGGACTAGCGGGAATTCCTACAATGAGCAGTTCTTC
NA TRBJ1-3 TRBV30 NA CAWSAGNTIYF TGTGCCTGGAGTGCGGGAAACACCATATATTTT
NA TRBJ1-1 TRBV18 TRBD1 CASSPDRGLNTEAFF TGTGCCAGCTCACCTGACAGGGGACTGAACACTGAAGCTTTCTTT
NA TRBJ2-1 TRBV7-2 TRBD2 CASSLRLARNNEQFF TGTGCCAGCAGCCTAAGACTAGCGCGAAACAATGAGCAGTTCTTC
once TRBJ2-5 TRBV25-1 NA CASSDGGRQETQYF TGTGCCAGCAGTGATGGAGGGAGGCAGGAGACCCAGTACTTC
NA TRBJ1-1 TRBV6-6 TRBD1 CASSYTGTGRTEAFF TGTGCCAGCAGTTACACCGGGACAGGGAGGACTGAAGCTTTCTTT
NA TRBJ2-5 TRBV6-4 TRBD2 CASSDPRRFSGRKETQYF TGTGCCAGCAGTGACCCCCGACGCTTTAGCGGGAGAAAAGAGACCCAGTACTTC
NA TRBJ1-1 TRBV28 TRBD1 CASRHDRDYTEAFF TGTGCCAGCAGGCACGACAGGGATTACACTGAAGCTTTCTTT
NA TRBJ1-4 TRBV7-9 TRBD1 CASSWGQGNEKLFF TGTGCCAGCAGCTGGGGACAGGGGAATGAAAAACTGTTTTTT
NA TRBJ1-1 TRBV19 NA CASSSRVVSVEAFF TGTGCCAGTAGTAGCAGGGTTGTGAGTGTTGAAGCTTTCTTT
many TRBJ1-5 TRBV19 NA CASSIVQGPQHF TGTGCCAGTAGTATAGTCCAGGGGCCCCAGCATTTT
NA TRBJ1-2 TRBV4-2 TRBD1 CASSQGGQGTLGPNYGYTF TGTGCCAGCAGCCAAGGGGGACAGGGGACTTTAGGGCCTAACTATGGCTACACCTTC
NA TRBJ2-1 TRBV27 NA CASSQSQFF TGTGCCAGCAGCCAGTCTCAGTTCTTC
NA TRBJ2-1 TRBV7-7 TRBD1 CASSFTPTGVGNEQFF TGTGCCAGCAGCTTCACCCCGACAGGGGTGGGCAATGAGCAGTTCTTC
NA TRBJ2-3 TRBV6-1 TRBD2 CASTTGTSGTDTQYF TGTGCCAGCACCACGGGGACTAGCGGAACAGATACGCAGTATTTT
NA TRBJ2-7 TRBV10-1 TRBD2 CASSDQGISGRYEQYF TGCGCCAGCAGTGATCAAGGTATTAGCGGGAGATACGAGCAGTACTTC
NA TRBJ1-5 TRBV28 NA CASSPVEDVQPQHF TGTGCCAGCAGCCCGGTGGAGGACGTACAGCCCCAGCATTTT
NA TRBJ2-7 TRBV28 TRBD1 CASSLLSWDRSSYEQYF TGTGCCAGCAGTTTACTCTCTTGGGACAGGAGCTCCTACGAGCAGTACTTC
NA TRBJ1-1 TRBV6-1 TRBD1 CASSLVGTAYTEAFF TGTGCCAGCAGTCTGGTTGGGACAGCCTACACTGAAGCTTTCTTT
once TRBJ2-2 TRBV12-5 TRBD1 CASGLVPGGNTGELFF TGTGCTAGTGGTTTGGTCCCAGGGGGGAACACCGGGGAGCTGTTTTTT
once TRBJ2-3 TRBV6-1 TRBD1 CASREDRGRWTDTQYF TGTGCCAGCAGAGAAGACAGGGGGCGGTGGACAGATACGCAGTATTTT
NA TRBJ2-2 TRBV6-5 NA CASSYLTGRDGELFF TGTGCCAGCAGTTACCTCACGGGCAGGGACGGGGAGCTGTTTTTT
NA TRBJ2-3 TRBV6-5 TRBD1 CASSPGTGGDTQYF TGTGCCAGCAGCCCCGGGACAGGAGGGGATACGCAGTATTTT
once TRBJ2-7 TRBV27 NA CASRIGGNYEQYF TGTGCCAGCAGAATTGGCGGGAACTACGAGCAGTACTTC
NA TRBJ2-3 TRBV9 TRBD2 CASSVAGVTDTQYF TGTGCCAGCAGTGTAGCGGGAGTAACAGATACGCAGTATTTT
NA TRBJ1-3 TRBV7-6 NA CASSLLGTDNGNTIYF TGTGCCAGCAGCTTATTGGGCACAGATAATGGAAACACCATATATTTT
NA TRBJ2-3 TRBV6-6 TRBD1 CASRLQGPNTDTQYF TGTGCCAGCAGACTACAGGGGCCCAACACAGATACGCAGTATTTT
once TRBJ1-1 TRBV6-5 NA CASSLTGRNTEAFF TGTGCCAGCAGTTTAACAGGGCGTAACACTGAAGCTTTCTTT
NA TRBJ2-5 TRBV4-1 TRBD2 CASSQDGAGEETQYF TGCGCCAGCAGCCAAGATGGCGCGGGAGAAGAGACCCAGTACTTC
NA TRBJ1-5 TRBV2 NA CASSIQGSNQPQHF TGTGCCAGCAGTATACAGGGTAGCAATCAGCCCCAGCATTTT
NA TRBJ2-7 TRBV7-2 TRBD2 CASSLRTSASYEQYF TGTGCCAGCAGCTTACGGACTAGCGCTTCCTACGAGCAGTACTTC
NA TRBJ2-7 TRBV18 NA CASSPRQGATYEQYF TGTGCCAGCTCACCAAGGCAAGGGGCCACCTACGAGCAGTACTTC
NA TRBJ1-5 TRBV6-1 NA CASSEKGEYNQPQHF TGTGCCAGCAGTGAAAAGGGGGAGTACAATCAGCCCCAGCATTTT
NA TRBJ1-5 TRBV6-5 NA CASSRTYSNQPQHF TGTGCCAGCAGCCGGACTTATAGCAATCAGCCCCAGCATTTT
NA TRBJ1-1 TRBV5-1 NA CASSLVDRNTEAFF TGCGCCAGCAGCTTGGTCGACAGGAACACTGAAGCTTTCTTT
NA TRBJ2-5 TRBV6-5 NA CASRRGTQETQYF TGTGCCAGCAGAAGGGGAACTCAAGAGACCCAGTACTTC
NA TRBJ1-4 TRBV30 TRBD1 CAWSPPGQGATNEKLFF TGTGCCTGGAGTCCCCCGGGACAGGGGGCAACTAATGAAAAACTGTTTTTT
NA TRBJ2-7 TRBV7-8 TRBD2 CASSFGLAGVNEQYF TGTGCCAGCAGCTTCGGTCTAGCGGGAGTTAACGAGCAGTACTTC
NA TRBJ2-7 TRBV6-5 NA CASSYSLVGAYEQYF TGTGCCAGCAGTTACTCACTAGTAGGCGCCTACGAGCAGTACTTC
many TRBJ1-5 TRBV5-5 NA CASSLKTGGQPQHF TGTGCCAGCAGCTTGAAGACCGGGGGTCAGCCCCAGCATTTT
NA TRBJ1-4 TRBV18 NA CASSPPSHSNEKLFF TGTGCCAGCTCACCACCGAGCCACAGTAATGAAAAACTGTTTTTT
NA TRBJ2-3 TRBV7-2 NA CASSVSQRTDTQYF TGTGCCAGCAGCGTCAGCCAGCGGACAGATACGCAGTATTTT
once TRBJ2-4 TRBV5-1 TRBD2 CASSFSSGAKNIQYF TGCGCCAGCAGCTTTTCTAGCGGAGCCAAAAACATTCAGTACTTC
NA TRBJ2-5 TRBV6-1 TRBD2 CASGGGSPQETQYF TGTGCCAGCGGCGGGGGGTCGCCCCAAGAGACCCAGTACTTC
NA TRBJ1-3 TRBV2 NA CASDRFGDAGNTIYF TGTGCCAGCGATCGGTTCGGGGATGCTGGAAACACCATATATTTT
NA TRBJ1-1 TRBV4-2 TRBD1 CASSPGQTGTFF TGTGCCAGCAGTCCGGGACAGACCGGAACTTTCTTT
NA TRBJ1-5 TRBV7-8 NA CASSSSVGHVSNQPQHF TGTGCCAGCAGCTCTTCCGTGGGCCACGTTAGCAATCAGCCCCAGCATTTT
NA TRBJ1-4 TRBV6-5 NA CASSYQGVGEKLFF TGTGCCAGCAGTTACCAGGGTGTTGGTGAAAAACTGTTTTTT
NA TRBJ1-5 TRBV7-9 TRBD1 CASSLQGAGWQPQHF TGTGCCAGCAGCTTACAGGGGGCGGGATGGCAGCCCCAGCATTTT
NA TRBJ2-5 TRBV9 TRBD1 CASSGGQGVRETQYF TGTGCCAGCAGCGGGGGACAGGGGGTACGAGAGACCCAGTACTTC